The 19 T cell receptor beta chains below were found in one sample sequenced in a study of blood T cell repertoires in COVID-19 (dated by TCRdb to the early 2020s). The protocol used for the library was the immunoSEQ multiplex PCR assay. The table was pulled from immuneACCESS by TCRdb, which kept in-frame rearrangements only. Such tables lose some clones; where checked, under half of the loss comes from unresolved V genes, and the rest has no known cause. A total of 350,000 to 400,000 clones appear in this sample, around 91% of them only once. The top ten clonotypes cover 1% of the sample. Sequencing used PBMCs or T cells enriched from blood (not recorded which). The receptors shown here come from a young man who had recovered from COVID-19.

This chain connects TRBV18 to TRBJ2-7; 7 bases fit TRBD2. The CDR3 runs 14 residues. Trimming cost V 4 bases and J 1 base; bases outside gene matches: 4. Germline lookup yields CDR1 KGHSH and CDR2 LQKENI. The CDR3 reads CASSRGEGSYEQYF. In DNA form, the CDR3 reads TGTGCCAGCTCACGAGGGGAGGGGTCCTACGAGCAGTACTTC.

The chain couples TRBV5-4 to TRBJ1-2; tentative D call: TRBD1 (5 bases). Trimming took off 4 bases at V and 3 bases at J, with 10 bases between the two ends. The CDR3 has 13 amino acids. CDR1 is SGHNT, CDR2 YYREEE, per germline (reference sequence). The CDR3 is CASSLRGYYGYTF. DNA for the CDR3: TGTGCCAGCAGCCTCCGGGGGTACTATGGCTACACCTTC.

J is TRBJ2-7 and V is TRBV28, with TRBD1 identical over 8 bases. With 2 bases clipped from V and 2 bases from J, the junction kept 8 bases outside the gene matches. Germline V gives CDR1 MDHEN, CDR2 SYDVKM. This CDR3 has 16 residues. CDR3 in amino acids: CASSLDYGTGAYEQYF. The CDR3 DNA reads TGTGCCAGCAGTTTAGATTACGGGACAGGTGCCTACGAGCAGTACTTC.

The V gene is TRBV27, the J gene TRBJ2-2; 9 bases line up with TRBD2. The CDR3 has 16 amino acids. Germline V gene data show CDR1 as MNHEY and CDR2 as SMNVEV (reference sequence). V was clipped by 5 bases and J by 2 bases; unmatched bases: 6. The DNA of the CDR3 is TGTGCCAGCAGTCTACTTAGCGGGGGAAACACCGGGGAGCTGTTTTTT. Its protein is CASSLLSGGNTGELFF.

The chain links TRBV7-9 to TRBJ1-3, with D maybe TRBD1 (6 bases). In germline, CDR1 is SEHNR, CDR2 FQNEAQ (reference sequence). Trimming removed 4 bases from V and 0 bases from J, with 10 bases in between. This CDR3 comprises 15 residues. CDR3 nucleotide sequence: TGTGCCAGCAGCTACGGACAGTCCTCTGGAAACACCATATATTTT. Its translation is CASSYGQSSGNTIYF.

The genes are TRBV7-2 and TRBJ1-2, with TRBD1 matching over 9 bases. V shed 2 bases, J shed 8 bases, and the junction held 9 bases outside the gene matches. Germline V gives CDR1 SGHTA, CDR2 FQGNSA. There are 15 residues in the CDR3. The CDR3 DNA reads TGTGCCAGCAGCTTAAACAGGGGGCAAGGCTACGGCTACACCTTC. The encoded protein is CASSLNRGQGYGYTF.

The chain couples TRBV7-2 to TRBJ1-6, with no clear D. The V gene lost 6 bases and the J gene lost 0 bases, with 9 bases spanning the gap. Germline V gene sequence: CDR1 SGHTA, CDR2 FQGNSA. The CDR3 spans 15 residues. CDR3 in DNA: TGTGCCAGCAGACCACTGAGCTCCTATAATTCACCCCTCCACTTT. Residues: CASRPLSSYNSPLHF.

The chain joins TRBV5-1 to TRBJ2-2; 11 bases are a match to TRBD2. The germline V gene encodes CDR1 SGHRS and CDR2 YFSETQ. There are 16 residues in the CDR3. V gave up 6 bases and J gave up 3 bases; unmatched junction bases: 7. CDR3 DNA: TGCGCCAGCACCGTTGGGACTAGCGGATACACCGGGGAGCTGTTTTTT. Protein product: CASTVGTSGYTGELFF.

The rearrangement joins TRBV6-5 to TRBJ1-5; 10 bases line up with TRBD1. Per the germline V gene, CDR1 is MNHEY and CDR2 is SVGAGI. The CDR3 runs to 15 residues. The V segment lost 7 bases and the J segment 7 bases; nucleotides outside the gene matches: 10. The CDR3 nucleotides read TGTGCCAGCATTTCCCGGGACAGGGGAAACCAGCCCCAGCATTTT. Amino acids: CASISRDRGNQPQHF.

The chain is built from TRBV5-6 and TRBJ2-3; 7 nucleotides line up with TRBD1. This CDR3 has 13 amino acids. The junction had 2 bases not matched to a gene; V was cut back by 1 base and J by 6 bases. The germline CDR1 and CDR2 sequences are SGHDT and YYEEEE. CDR3 residues: CASSLQGVDTQYF. Written as DNA, the CDR3 is TGTGCCAGCAGCTTGCAGGGGGTGGATACGCAGTATTTT. Supplemented by reference TRBV5-6 and TRBJ2-3, the full variable domain reads DAGVTQSPTHLIKTRGQQVTLRCSPKSGHDTVSWYQQALGQGPQFIFQYYEEEERQRGNFPDRFSGHQFPNYSSELNVNALLLGDSALYLCASSLQGVDTQYFGPGTRLTVL.

The chain employs TRBV15 and TRBJ1-2; tentative D call: TRBD1 (6 bases). The CDR3 sequence is 15 residues long. Per germline, CDR1 LNHNV and CDR2 YYDKDF (reference sequence). The germline V and J ends were trimmed by 4 bases and 8 bases, with 20 bases remaining between them. The CDR3 DNA follows: TGTGCCACCAGCATCCAGGGGAACGCCGGCGGGGGCTACACCTTC. Translation: CATSIQGNAGGGYTF.

V usage is TRBV7-9 and J usage is TRBJ1-1; D ambiguous. From germline, CDR1 is SEHNR and CDR2 FQNEAQ (reference sequence). Trimming cost V 0 bases and J 6 bases, with 8 bases left between them. The CDR3 loop spans 13 amino acids. The CDR3 DNA reads TGTGCCAGCAGCTTAGCGAACGGGGCTGAAGCTTTCTTT. Its translation: CASSLANGAEAFF.

This rearrangement joins TRBV7-3 to TRBJ1-2, with D perhaps matching TRBD1 (5 bases). V dropped 5 bases and J dropped 6 bases, with 16 bases sitting between them. Germline CDR1 and CDR2: SGHTA and FQGTGA. The CDR3 covers 14 residues. The DNA for the CDR3 is TGTGCCAGCAGCCGCTCCCAGGGTTTCGATGGCTACACCTTC. Translation gives CASSRSQGFDGYTF.

This clone has only one observation. Other DNA sequences in this specimen translate into the identical CDR3. V and J are TRBV7-9 and TRBJ1-5; D is undetermined. The CDR3 is made up of 12 amino acids. V lost 5 bases, J lost 3 bases, and 5 bases lay in between. Germline CDR1 is SEHNR and CDR2 is FQNEAQ (reference sequence). This CDR3 is CASSRDNQPQHF. As DNA, the CDR3 is TGTGCCAGCAGCCGCGACAATCAGCCCCAGCATTTT.

The chain is built from TRBV28 and TRBJ1-5; D not resolved. Germline assignment: CDR1 MDHEN and CDR2 SYDVKM. V was pared by 6 bases and J by 6 bases, with 15 bases between. The length of the CDR3 is 14 residues. In nucleotides, the CDR3 is TGTGCCAGCAGCTACCCCGGGGTAACTCAGCCCCAGCATTTT. This encodes CASSYPGVTQPQHF.

The chain uses TRBV23-1 and TRBJ2-3; D may be TRBD2 (6 bases). TRBV23-1 is designated an ORF whose function remains uncertain. The length of the CDR3 is 17 residues. V was pared by 3 bases and J by 0 bases, with 16 bases between. The CDR3 coding sequence is TGCGCCAGCAGTCACCCAGGGAGGCTAGAGAGCACAGATACGCAGTATTTT. It is translated as CASSHPGRLESTDTQYF.

This clone was seen once. The chain employs TRBV25-1 and TRBJ2-7; TRBD1 might be the D (6 bases). The germline gives CDR1 MGHDK, CDR2 SYGVNS. Between the trimmed V and J ends, which lost 8 bases and 3 bases, there was a span of 17 bases. CDR3 length: 14 amino acids. The CDR3 region has the DNA TGTGCCAGCCCCGAGGGGGAACAGATCTACGAGCAGTACTTC. Translated, it gives CASPEGEQIYEQYF.

The sample holds one count of this clone. V usage is TRBV9 and J usage is TRBJ1-1; D gene unclear. Germline-derived CDR1 and CDR2 are SGDLS and YYNGEE. Trimming removed 3 bases from V and 0 bases from J, with 6 bases in between. The CDR3 totals 13 residues. CDR3: CASSAQMNTEAFF. The CDR3 nucleotides are TGTGCCAGCAGCGCTCAGATGAACACTGAAGCTTTCTTT.

The CDR3 reads CASGTPGSYEQYF. The CDR3 DNA is TGTGCCAGTGGGACTCCGGGCTCCTACGAGCAGTACTTC. This chain joins TRBV19 and TRBJ2-7; D perhaps matches TRBD2 (6 bases). Trimming removed 8 bases at V and 0 bases at J, with 11 bases between. This CDR3 comprises 13 residues. Germline CDR1 is LNHDA and CDR2 is SQIVND (reference sequence). Together with reference TRBV19 and TRBJ2-7, the CDR3 gives the full variable domain: DGGITQSPKYLFRKEGQNVTLSCEQNLNHDAMYWYRQDPGQGLRLIYYSQIVNDFQKGDIAEGYSVSREKKESFPLTVTSAQKNPTAFYLCASGTPGSYEQYFGPGTRLTVT.